The 25 T cell receptor beta chains presented below share a single source sample, sequenced in a study of control samples from healthy donors and cancer patients. Sequencing was performed with immunoSEQ multiplex PCR; in TCRdb, only in-frame clones are kept and a portion is missing. The profile shows about 180,000 clones, almost 90% of them singletons. The sequenced sample consisted of blood. The receptors shown here come from a woman aged 45-60 years in good health.

The chain recombines TRBV6-2 or TRBV6-3 with TRBJ2-1; D is perhaps TRBD1 (6 bases). In germline, CDR1 is MNHEY, CDR2 SVGEGT. Trimming cost V 2 bases and J 2 bases, with 10 bases left between them. CDR3 length equals 15 residues. For the CDR3, the DNA is TGTGCCAGCAGTTACAGGGACATCGCCTACAATGAGCAGTTCTTC. Translated, it gives CASSYRDIAYNEQFF.

The V and J genes are TRBV18 and TRBJ1-6; 11 positions match TRBD1. The CDR3 totals 18 residues. Germline V lookup: CDR1 KGHSH, CDR2 LQKENI. Trimming took 6 bases from V and 2 from J; bases not matched to a gene: 9. CDR3 loop: CASSGQGALGTYNSPLHF. DNA of the CDR3: TGTGCCAGCTCCGGACAGGGGGCTCTGGGGACCTATAATTCACCCCTCCACTTT.

The chain carries TRBV4-3 and TRBJ2-6; D is unresolved. CDR1 and CDR2 from the germline V gene are LGHNA and YSLEER. V lost 1 base and J 0 bases, leaving 16 bases between the germline ends. The CDR3 has 19 residues. The CDR3 nucleotides are TGCGCCAGCAGCCAAGTCCTCTCGCATGGACGCTCTGGGGCCAACGTCCTGACTTTC. This codes for CASSQVLSHGRSGANVLTF.

The chain is built from TRBV3-1 (or the pseudogene TRBV3-2) and TRBJ1-1; D remains unclear. The CDR3 is made up of 13 amino acids. CDR1 is LGHDT and CDR2 is YNNKEL in the germline V gene (reference sequence). V lost 4 bases and J 2 bases, leaving 8 bases between the germline ends. The CDR3 reads CASSPDLNTEAFF. In nucleotides, the CDR3 is TGTGCCAGCAGCCCGGACCTTAACACTGAAGCTTTCTTT.

V gene TRBV19 combines with J gene TRBJ2-7; 8 bases are shared with TRBD1. Trimming removed 6 bases from V and 8 bases from J; junction bases left unmatched: 15. CDR1 and CDR2 (germline): LNHDA, SQIVND (reference sequence). The CDR3 is made up of 15 amino acids. This chain's CDR3 is CASSPRTGNYEKQYF. CDR3 DNA sequence: TGTGCCAGTAGCCCCCGGACAGGGAACTACGAAAAGCAGTACTTC.

CDR3 sequence reads: CASSFAGGSEQFF. CDR3 in DNA: TGTGCCAGCAGTTTCGCAGGGGGCAGTGAGCAGTTCTTC. The V gene is TRBV12-3 or TRBV12-4, the J gene TRBJ2-1; TRBD1 matches 8 bases. CDR3 length: 13 amino acids. Trimming cost V 3 bases and J 9 bases; bases outside gene matches: 4.

The rearrangement uses TRBV25-1 and TRBJ1-3; no clear D. There are 16 residues in the CDR3. V was trimmed by 3 bases and J by 0 bases, leaving 12 bases between them. Per the germline V gene, CDR1 is MGHDK and CDR2 is SYGVNS. In nucleotides, the CDR3 is TGTGCCAGCAGTGATAGTAAGGCATACTCTGGAAACACCATATATTTT. This gives the protein CASSDSKAYSGNTIYF.

The V gene is TRBV4-2, the J gene TRBJ2-7; 13 bases agree with TRBD2. The CDR3 length is 17 residues. V was clipped by 1 base and J by 5 bases; unmatched bases: 8. Germline-derived CDR1 and CDR2 are LGHNA and YNFKEQ. DNA of the CDR3: TGTGCCAGCAGCCAAGCCTGGACTAGCGGGAGTCTCGACGAGCAGTACTTC. Amino acids: CASSQAWTSGSLDEQYF.

V usage is TRBV3-1 (or the pseudogene TRBV3-2) and J usage is TRBJ2-2; 11 nucleotides align to TRBD2. CDR1 and CDR2 (germline): LGHDT, YNNKEL (reference sequence). V lost 6 bases and J lost 7; bases outside the gene matches: 13. The CDR3 sequence is 17 residues long. CDR3 sequence reads: CASSPVSGRAYVGELFF. The CDR3 DNA follows: TGTGCCAGCAGTCCTGTTAGCGGGAGGGCCTACGTCGGGGAGCTGTTTTTT.

V and J are TRBV6-5 and TRBJ1-1; D is possibly TRBD1 (6 bases). Trimming pared 2 bases from V and 0 bases from J, leaving 10 bases between. This CDR3 spans 15 amino acids. The germline gives CDR1 MNHEY, CDR2 SVGAGI. In DNA form, the CDR3 reads TGTGCCAGCAGTTACGTGACAGGCATGAACACTGAAGCTTTCTTT. Translating gives CASSYVTGMNTEAFF.

The DNA of the CDR3 is TGTGCCAGCAGTGACCTCTCCCGAGGGTCAACGAAAGAGACCCAGTACTTC. Its protein product is CASSDLSRGSTKETQYF. V and J are TRBV6-4 and TRBJ2-5; possibly TRBD2 for D (5 bases). Germline V gene sequence: CDR1 MRHNA, CDR2 SNTAGT. CDR3 length: 17 residues. Trimming took 2 bases from V and 3 from J, leaving 19 bases between them.

The chain uses TRBV6-5 and TRBJ2-1; 12 positions match TRBD2. Trimming cost V 0 bases and J 15 bases; bases outside gene matches: 12. Germline V gene sequence: CDR1 MNHEY, CDR2 SVGAGI. The CDR3 length is 16 residues. This CDR3 is CASSYSVWTSGTGGFF. The CDR3 bases are TGTGCCAGCAGTTACTCTGTTTGGACTAGCGGGACCGGTGGGTTCTTC.

The chain combines TRBV9 with TRBJ1-5; no clear D gene. The CDR3 loop spans 15 amino acids. The ends were cut back, 0 bases at V and 9 bases at J, with 16 bases in the middle. Germline CDR1 reads SGDLS; CDR2 reads YYNGEE. In DNA form, the CDR3 reads TGTGCCAGCAGCGTAGCCACACGGGAACCGTGGCCCCAGCATTTT. Translating it yields CASSVATREPWPQHF. The whole variable domain, remainder taken from reference TRBV9 and TRBJ1-5, is DSGVTQTPKHLITATGQRVTLRCSPRSGDLSVYWYQQSLDQGLQFLIQYYNGEERAKGNILERFSAQQFPDLHSELNLSSLELGDSALYFCASSVATREPWPQHFGDGTRLSIL.

This chain joins TRBV14 and TRBJ2-5; D is unclear. Germline CDR1 is SGHDN and CDR2 is FVKESK. The CDR3 totals 14 residues. Trimming took 1 base from V and 5 from J, leaving 11 bases between them. The CDR3 DNA is TGTGCCAGCAGCCAAGTAGGTAGTGTGGAGACCCAGTACTTC. This codes for CASSQVGSVETQYF.

The V gene is TRBV14, the J gene TRBJ2-1; a possible D gene is TRBD2 (5 bases). This CDR3 contains 13 residues. The V and J ends lost 7 bases and 3 bases respectively, with 10 bases between them. CDR1 SGHDN and CDR2 FVKESK come from the germline V gene. The CDR3 region is CASNLAYYNEQFF. DNA of the CDR3: TGTGCCAGCAACCTAGCCTACTACAATGAGCAGTTCTTC. Looking up the rest from reference TRBV14 and TRBJ2-1 gives the full variable domain: EAGVTQFPSHSVIEKGQTVTLRCDPISGHDNLYWYRRVMGKEIKFLLHFVKESKQDESGMPNNRFLAERTGGTYSTLKVQPAELEDSGVYFCASNLAYYNEQFFGPGTRLTVL.

The gene calls are TRBV2 and TRBJ2-7, with 12 bases matching TRBD1. The CDR3 has 13 residues. Germline CDR1 is SNHLY and CDR2 is FYNNEI. V shed 8 bases and J 7 bases; nucleotides not matched to a gene: 6. CDR3 loop: CASGGQGAGEQYF. In DNA, the CDR3 is TGTGCCAGCGGGGGACAGGGGGCAGGGGAGCAGTACTTC.

The J gene is TRBJ2-2, the V gene TRBV5-1; D might be TRBD2 (5 bases). Germline-derived CDR1 and CDR2 are SGHRS and YFSETQ. The ends were cut back, 5 bases at V and 1 base at J, with 15 bases in the middle. The CDR3 sequence is 16 residues long. CDR3 sequence (DNA): TGCGCCAGCAGGGCCCCGGGAACAGAGAACACCGGGGAGCTGTTTTTT. Encoded protein: CASRAPGTENTGELFF.

This clone was seen a single time. The chain carries TRBV2 and TRBJ1-5; tentative D call: TRBD1 (6 bases). This CDR3 region has 13 residues. Germline V gene lookup returns CDR1 SNHLY and CDR2 FYNNEI. V was pared by 6 bases and J by 6 bases, with 12 bases between. The CDR3 coding sequence is TGTGCCAGCAGAGGGACATTTGGTCAGCCCCAGCATTTT. Translation: CASRGTFGQPQHF.

The rearrangement uses TRBV19 and TRBJ1-2; D is unresolved. The CDR3 has 11 amino acids. With 5 bases removed from V and 8 bases from J, the gap between germline ends came to 9 bases. Per the germline V gene, CDR1 is LNHDA and CDR2 is SQIVND (reference sequence). The CDR3 spells CASSADQGYTF. The CDR3 nucleotides are TGTGCCAGTAGTGCCGATCAGGGCTACACCTTC.

The chain couples TRBV18 to TRBJ1-4; D gene ambiguous. Germline V gene sequence: CDR1 KGHSH, CDR2 LQKENI. Between the trimmed V and J ends, which lost 3 bases and 7 bases, there was a span of 15 bases. This CDR3 region has 15 residues. CDR3 bases: TGTGCCAGCTCACCCGACCCGCTCAAGGGTGAAAAACTGTTTTTT. Amino acids: CASSPDPLKGEKLFF.

This chain uses TRBV5-1 with TRBJ1-2, with D unclear. The V and J ends lost 0 bases and 1 base respectively, with 7 bases between them. This CDR3 has 14 amino acids. CDR1 is SGHRS and CDR2 is YFSETQ in the germline V gene. CDR3 DNA sequence: TGCGCCAGCAGCTTGGATCCCAGTAACTATGGCTACACCTTC. Translating gives CASSLDPSNYGYTF.

The gene calls are TRBV3-1 (or the pseudogene TRBV3-2) and TRBJ2-1; D ambiguous. Germline CDR1 reads LGHDT; CDR2 reads YNNKEL (reference sequence). The CDR3 is made up of 12 amino acids. V lost 6 bases and J 2 bases, leaving 5 bases between the germline ends. CDR3 region: CASSPTYNEQFF. CDR3 DNA: TGTGCCAGCAGTCCCACCTACAATGAGCAGTTCTTC.

The V gene is TRBV9, the J gene TRBJ1-4; D not resolved. The V end was cut by 3 bases, the J end by 3 bases, with 12 bases between. The germline V gene has CDR1 SGDLS and CDR2 YYNGEE. The CDR3 runs 15 residues. CDR3 sequence (DNA): TGTGCCAGCAGCGCCCGACCGCTCTCTAATGAAAAACTGTTTTTT. This encodes CASSARPLSNEKLFF.

V gene TRBV4-2 combines with J gene TRBJ2-5; D call uncertain. Trimming pared 0 bases from V and 7 bases from J, leaving 15 bases between. CDR1 is LGHNA and CDR2 is YNFKEQ in the germline V gene. The CDR3 runs to 15 residues. The CDR3 loop reads CASSQDIGAPRTQYF. DNA for the CDR3: TGTGCCAGCAGCCAAGATATCGGAGCCCCACGGACCCAGTACTTC.

The chain couples TRBV4-2 to TRBJ1-2; D not resolved. Trimming stripped 0 bases from V and 2 bases from J, with 13 bases between. CDR3 length: 16 amino acids. CDR1 and CDR2 (germline): LGHNA, YNFKEQ. In DNA form, the CDR3 reads TGTGCCAGCAGCCAAGATCCCGGTTCCTTAAACTATGGCTACACCTTC. Its protein product is CASSQDPGSLNYGYTF.